Listed below are T cell receptor beta chains from one sample, sequenced in a study of response to subunit inactivated influenza vaccine. Each CDR3 protein gets one entry after TCRdb re-called the RT-PCR reads with MiXCR. The sample gives approximately 530,000 distinct CDR3 sequences, 7.2% of which show up once; about 12% is in the top ten. The source material was PBMCs from blood, sampled less than 25 months after vaccination. The source is a man in his fifties or sixties who received an inactivated influenza vaccine. Both conserved end residues are part of each CDR3. A D gene is named only where the DNA matches it firmly. Not every row has a clone size; where given, it reads once, few, many or a size class.

clone_size: .; v_call: TRBV11-2; j_call: TRBJ2-5; d_call: .; cdr3_nt: TGTGCCAGCAGCTTAAATAGTGATACCCAGTACTTC; cdr3_aa: CASSLNSDTQYF
clone_size: many; v_call: TRBV11-2; j_call: TRBJ2-3; d_call: .; cdr3_nt: TGTGCCAGCACCCGAAACCCGGATACGCAGTATTTT; cdr3_aa: CASTRNPDTQYF
clone_size: few; v_call: TRBV28; j_call: TRBJ2-1; d_call: TRBD1; cdr3_nt: TGTGCCAGCAGTTTTAGGGCAGGGGGCAATGAGCAGTTCTTC; cdr3_aa: CASSFRAGGNEQFF
clone_size: .; v_call: TRBV5-1; j_call: TRBJ2-5; d_call: .; cdr3_nt: TGCGCCAGCAGCTTAGGGCAGGCGGTTCAGACCCAGTACTTC; cdr3_aa: CASSLGQAVQTQYF
clone_size: .; v_call: TRBV11-2; j_call: TRBJ2-3; d_call: .; cdr3_nt: TGTGCCAGCAGTCCCACTCTCTGGGGCACAGATACGCAGTATTTT; cdr3_aa: CASSPTLWGTDTQYF
clone_size: many; v_call: TRBV20-1; j_call: TRBJ2-1; d_call: TRBD2; cdr3_nt: TGCAGTGCCGGCGGAGCGGGGGGTCCAAATGAGCAGTTCTTC; cdr3_aa: CSAGGAGGPNEQFF
clone_size: .; v_call: TRBV2; j_call: TRBJ2-5; d_call: .; cdr3_nt: TGTGCCAGCAGTGAGTGGGGTGGAGAGACCCAGTACTTC; cdr3_aa: CASSEWGGETQYF
clone_size: .; v_call: TRBV6-1; j_call: TRBJ1-5; d_call: .; cdr3_nt: TGTGCCAGCAGTGAAGTAGGCCGGCACCCGGGTTATCAGCCCCAGCATTTT; cdr3_aa: CASSEVGRHPGYQPQHF
clone_size: many; v_call: TRBV6-5; j_call: TRBJ2-5; d_call: .; cdr3_nt: TGTGCCAGCAGTTCCCAATTGTCCCCCTGGGAGACCCAGTACTTC; cdr3_aa: CASSSQLSPWETQYF
clone_size: .; v_call: TRBV5-4; j_call: TRBJ2-3; d_call: .; cdr3_nt: TGTGCCAGCAGCCCAGGGAAAACTAGCACAGATACGCAGTATTTT; cdr3_aa: CASSPGKTSTDTQYF
clone_size: .; v_call: TRBV3-1; j_call: TRBJ1-2; d_call: TRBD1; cdr3_nt: TGTGCCAGCAGCCATTCCGACAGGGCCTATGGCTACACCTTC; cdr3_aa: CASSHSDRAYGYTF
clone_size: .; v_call: TRBV29-1; j_call: TRBJ2-1; d_call: .; cdr3_nt: TGCAGCGTTCTACCGAATCAGGGGTGGTCCTACAATGAGCAGTTCTTC; cdr3_aa: CSVLPNQGWSYNEQFF
clone_size: few; v_call: TRBV20-1; j_call: TRBJ1-1; d_call: .; cdr3_nt: TGCAGTGCTAGGCCGGAATCAGAACTTAACGAAGCTTTCTTT; cdr3_aa: CSARPESELNEAFF
clone_size: .; v_call: TRBV4-2; j_call: TRBJ1-2; d_call: TRBD1; cdr3_nt: TGTGCCAGCTGCCAAGAAGCGGGACAGGCGGCTGGCTACACCTTC; cdr3_aa: CASCQEAGQAAGYTF
clone_size: few; v_call: TRBV5-1; j_call: TRBJ2-1; d_call: .; cdr3_nt: TGCGCCAGCAGCGAGGTCCGCGGAGGTGAGCAGTTCTTC; cdr3_aa: CASSEVRGGEQFF
clone_size: many; v_call: TRBV10-3; j_call: TRBJ2-3; d_call: TRBD1; cdr3_nt: TGTGCCATCAGTGCTGGCGTGACAGGGGGTATGGATACGCAGTATTTT; cdr3_aa: CAISAGVTGGMDTQYF
clone_size: few; v_call: TRBV7-8; j_call: TRBJ1-3; d_call: TRBD1; cdr3_nt: TGTGCCAGCAGCTTAGCCCCTTACAGGGGGAACTCTGGAAACACCATATATTTT; cdr3_aa: CASSLAPYRGNSGNTIYF
clone_size: few; v_call: TRBV4-2; j_call: TRBJ2-1; d_call: TRBD1; cdr3_nt: TGTGCCAGCAGCCCCCGGGACAGTCAAAATTCCTACAATGAGCAGTTCTTC; cdr3_aa: CASSPRDSQNSYNEQFF
clone_size: .; v_call: TRBV21-1; j_call: TRBJ2-6; d_call: .; cdr3_nt: TGTGCCAGCAGCAAACTCATAGATTCGGACTCTGGGGCCAACGTCCTGACTTTC; cdr3_aa: CASSKLIDSDSGANVLTF
clone_size: .; v_call: TRBV20-1; j_call: TRBJ1-2; d_call: .; cdr3_nt: .; cdr3_aa: CSARPGQANYGCTF
clone_size: many; v_call: TRBV20-1; j_call: TRBJ1-1; d_call: TRBD1; cdr3_nt: TGCAGTGCTAGAGATGCGGGACAGACTATTGAAGCTTTCTTT; cdr3_aa: CSARDAGQTIEAFF
clone_size: many; v_call: TRBV12-3/TRBV12-4; j_call: TRBJ2-2; d_call: .; cdr3_nt: TGTGCCAGCAGCACAAGAAGGCGGGGCGCCGGGGAGCTGTTTTTT; cdr3_aa: CASSTRRRGAGELFF
clone_size: .; v_call: TRBV20-1; j_call: TRBJ1-5; d_call: .; cdr3_nt: TGCAGTGCTCCCCCGGGAGGGATCAATCAGCCCCAGCATTTT; cdr3_aa: CSAPPGGINQPQHF
clone_size: many; v_call: TRBV14; j_call: TRBJ2-5; d_call: .; cdr3_nt: TGTGCCAGCAGCCCCTGGACCTCCCCCGTAGAGACCCAGTACTTC; cdr3_aa: CASSPWTSPVETQYF
clone_size: many; v_call: TRBV27; j_call: TRBJ2-1; d_call: .; cdr3_nt: TGTGCCACCCTAATGAAGGGGAGCAATGAGCAGTTCTTC; cdr3_aa: CATLMKGSNEQFF